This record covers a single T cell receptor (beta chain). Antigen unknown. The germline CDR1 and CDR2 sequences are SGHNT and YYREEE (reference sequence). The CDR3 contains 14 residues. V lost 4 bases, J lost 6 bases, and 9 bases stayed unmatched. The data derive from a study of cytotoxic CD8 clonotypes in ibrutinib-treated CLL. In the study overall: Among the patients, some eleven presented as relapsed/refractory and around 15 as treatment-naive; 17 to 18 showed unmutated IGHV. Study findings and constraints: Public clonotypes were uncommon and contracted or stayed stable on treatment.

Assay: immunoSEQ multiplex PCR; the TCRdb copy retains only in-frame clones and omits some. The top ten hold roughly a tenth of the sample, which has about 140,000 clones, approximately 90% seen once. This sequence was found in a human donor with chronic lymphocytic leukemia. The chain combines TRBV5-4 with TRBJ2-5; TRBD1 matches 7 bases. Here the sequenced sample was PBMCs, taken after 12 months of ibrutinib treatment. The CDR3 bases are TGTGCCAGCAGCGAGGACAGGCGACAACAGACCCAGTACTTC. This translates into CASSEDRRQQTQYF.